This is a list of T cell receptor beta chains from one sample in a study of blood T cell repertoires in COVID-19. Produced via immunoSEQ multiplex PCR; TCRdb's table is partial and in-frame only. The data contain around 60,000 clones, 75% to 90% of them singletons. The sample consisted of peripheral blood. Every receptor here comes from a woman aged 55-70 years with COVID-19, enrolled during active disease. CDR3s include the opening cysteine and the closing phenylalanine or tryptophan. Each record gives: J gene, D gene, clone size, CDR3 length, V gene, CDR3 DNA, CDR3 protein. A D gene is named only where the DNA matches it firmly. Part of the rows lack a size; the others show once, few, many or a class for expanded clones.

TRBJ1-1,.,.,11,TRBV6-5,TGTGCCAGCAGTTTACAGGGAGAGGCTTTCTTT,CASSLQGEAFF
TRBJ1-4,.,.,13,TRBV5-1,TGCGCCAGCAGCTTGCAAACGGGAGAAAAACTGTTTTTT,CASSLQTGEKLFF
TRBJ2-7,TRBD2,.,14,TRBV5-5,TGTGCCAGCAGCTCTAGGACTAGCGGGCGATGGCAGTACTTC,CASSSRTSGRWQYF
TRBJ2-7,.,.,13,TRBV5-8,TGTGCCAGCAGCCTGGGACACGACTACGAGCAGTACTTC,CASSLGHDYEQYF
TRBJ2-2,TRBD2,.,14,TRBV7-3,TGTGCCAGCAGCTTAGAGGGAGGGCCCGGGGAGCTGTTTTTT,CASSLEGGPGELFF
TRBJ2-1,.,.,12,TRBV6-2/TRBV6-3,TGTGCCAGCAGTTGGGGGGTGGGTGAGCAGTTCTTC,CASSWGVGEQFF
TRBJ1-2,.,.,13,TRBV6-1,TGTGCCAGCAGTGAAGGTTTCTCCTATGGCTACACCTTC,CASSEGFSYGYTF
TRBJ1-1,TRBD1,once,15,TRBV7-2,TGTGCCAGCAGCTCCCGGACAGGCTTGAGCACTGAAGCTTTCTTT,CASSSRTGLSTEAFF
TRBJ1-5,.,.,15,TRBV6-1,TGTGCCAGCAGTGAAGTCCCCAGTTACAATCAGCCCCAGCATTTT,CASSEVPSYNQPQHF
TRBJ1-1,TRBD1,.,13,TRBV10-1,TGCGCCAGCAGAAGGGACAGCAACACTGAAGCTTTCTTT,CASRRDSNTEAFF
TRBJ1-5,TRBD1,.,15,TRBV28,TGTGCCAGCAGTGAGGACAGGGGAAACAACCAGCCCCAGCATTTT,CASSEDRGNNQPQHF
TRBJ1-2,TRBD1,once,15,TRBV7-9,TGTGCCAGCAGCACACTCAGGGGGCTTGACTATGGCTACACCTTC,CASSTLRGLDYGYTF
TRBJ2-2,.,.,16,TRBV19,TGTGCCAGTAGTATTTTGGGGGCCTCCAACACCGGGGAGCTGTTTTTT,CASSILGASNTGELFF
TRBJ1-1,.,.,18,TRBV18,TGTGCCAGCCATGCCTCCCCGACAGGAAGTATTATGAACACTGAAGCTTTCTTT,CASHASPTGSIMNTEAFF
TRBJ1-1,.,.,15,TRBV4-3,TGCGCCAGCAGCCAAGATTGGACACCTAACACTGAAGCTTTCTTT,CASSQDWTPNTEAFF
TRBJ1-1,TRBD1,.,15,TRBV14,TGTGCCAGCAGCTTCCGGACAGGGCGGGACACTGAAGCTTTCTTT,CASSFRTGRDTEAFF
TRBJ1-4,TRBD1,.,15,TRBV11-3,TGTGCCAGCAGCTTAAGGACAGGGCTGTATGAAAAACTGTTTTTT,CASSLRTGLYEKLFF
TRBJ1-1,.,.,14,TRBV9,TGTGCCAGCAGCGTAGGGCCAGGGGACACTGAAGCTTTCTTT,CASSVGPGDTEAFF
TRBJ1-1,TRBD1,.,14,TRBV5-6,TGTGCCAGCAGCTCGACACAGGGGGCCACTGAAGCTTTCTTT,CASSSTQGATEAFF
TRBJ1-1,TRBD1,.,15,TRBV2,TGTGCCAGCAGCGCTCGGACAGGGAGGAACACTGAAGCTTTCTTT,CASSARTGRNTEAFF
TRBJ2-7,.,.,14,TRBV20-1,TGCAGTGCTAGTCCGGTAGCGGATTCCTACGAGCAGTACTTC,CSASPVADSYEQYF
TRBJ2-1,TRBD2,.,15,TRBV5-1,TGCGCCAGCAGGGTCGCCGGGACTAGCGTCAATGAGCAGTTCTTC,CASRVAGTSVNEQFF
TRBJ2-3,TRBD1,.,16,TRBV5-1,TGCGCCAGCAGCTTGGGGGGACAGGTGGGCACAGATACGCAGTATTTT,CASSLGGQVGTDTQYF
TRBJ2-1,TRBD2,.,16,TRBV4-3,TGCGCCAGCAGTCAGTGGACTAGCGGGAGTATTGATGAGCAGTTCTTC,CASSQWTSGSIDEQFF
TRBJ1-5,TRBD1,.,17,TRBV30,TGTGCCTGGAGTCCGGGACAGGGGGCTCTAGGCAATCAGCCCCAGCATTTT,CAWSPGQGALGNQPQHF
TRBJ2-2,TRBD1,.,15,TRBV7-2,TGTGCCAGCAGCTACCAGACAGGGGGAGTCGGGGAGCTGTTTTTT,CASSYQTGGVGELFF
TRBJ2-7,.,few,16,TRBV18,TGTGCCAGCTCACCACAGCCTTCCTCTGTTCCCTACGAGCAGTACTTC,CASSPQPSSVPYEQYF
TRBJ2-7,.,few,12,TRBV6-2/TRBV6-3,TGTGCCAGCAGCTCCTCCCTCTACGAGCAGTACTTC,CASSSSLYEQYF
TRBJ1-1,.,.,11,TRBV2,TGTGCCAGCAGACAGAACACTGAAGCTTTCTTT,CASRQNTEAFF
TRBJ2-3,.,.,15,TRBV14,TGTGCCAGCAGCCGACTAGGTTTCGAGGCAGATACGCAGTATTTT,CASSRLGFEADTQYF
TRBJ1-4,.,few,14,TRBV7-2,TGTGCCAGCAGCTTAGAGGCAAGGCCCCCGGGTCTGTTTTTT,CASSLEARPPGLFF
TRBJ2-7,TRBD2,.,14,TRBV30,TGTGCCTGCCCGCGGGGCGGGAGGCCCTACGAGCAGTACTTC,CACPRGGRPYEQYF
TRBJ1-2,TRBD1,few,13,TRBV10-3,TGTGCCATCGGGGGGACAGGGCCATATGGCTACACCTTC,CAIGGTGPYGYTF
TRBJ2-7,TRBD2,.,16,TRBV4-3,TGCGCCAGCAGCCAAGGGAGCGGGAGGGGAGGCTACGAGCAGTACTTC,CASSQGSGRGGYEQYF
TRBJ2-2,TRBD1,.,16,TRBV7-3,TGTGCCAGCAGCCCGCGGACAGGGATGGACACCGGGGAGCTGTTTTTT,CASSPRTGMDTGELFF
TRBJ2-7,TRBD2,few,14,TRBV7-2,TGTGCCAGCAGCTCAGGGACTAGCTTCGTCGAGCAGTACTTC,CASSSGTSFVEQYF
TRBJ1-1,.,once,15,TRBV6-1,TGTGCCAGCAGTGAGAATATATTCCGGGGCACTGAAGCTTTCTTT,CASSENIFRGTEAFF
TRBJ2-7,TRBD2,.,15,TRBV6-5,TGTGCCAGCAGATCCACTAGCGGGAGGGCCAACGAGCAGTACTTC,CASRSTSGRANEQYF
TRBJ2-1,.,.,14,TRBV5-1,TGCGCCAGCAGCTTAGCGGCTATATACAATGAGCAGTTCTTC,CASSLAAIYNEQFF
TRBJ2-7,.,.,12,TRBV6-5,TGTGCCAGCATGGCAGGGCCCTACGAGCAGTACTTC,CASMAGPYEQYF
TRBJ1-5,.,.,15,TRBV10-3,TGTGCCATCAGTGAGTCGAGGGGGTCCAATCAGCCCCAGCATTTT,CAISESRGSNQPQHF
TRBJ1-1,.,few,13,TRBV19,TGTGCCAGTAGTATAGAGAGGAATACTGAAGCTTTCTTT,CASSIERNTEAFF